This T cell receptor (beta chain) was identified during a study of shared clonotypes between healthy human individuals. Trimming pared 3 bases from V and 7 bases from J, leaving 16 bases between. The CDR3 is made up of 15 amino acids. CDR1 and CDR2 (germline): KGHSH, LQKENI. Assay: immunoSEQ multiplex PCR; the TCRdb copy retains only in-frame clones and omits some. The sample includes 450,000 to 550,000 clones, 60% to 85% of them seen just once. This sequence originates from a woman in her thirties or forties in good health. Some clones in this sample may be carry-over from other donors' samples. The V gene is TRBV18, the J gene TRBJ2-1; no reliable D call. What was sequenced was PBMCs. The CDR3 DNA follows: TGTGCCAGCTCACCTACGCGACTGGGCGAGAATGAGCAGTTCTTC. Protein product: CASSPTRLGENEQFF.